The rows below give T cell receptor beta chains drawn from one sample of a study of PD-1 blockade in classical Hodgkin lymphoma. Generated by immunoSEQ multiplex PCR, the TCRdb table keeps only in-frame clones and is missing some. The data contain 15,000 to 20,000 clones, just under 85% of them singletons. Sequencing used peripheral blood mononuclear cells (PBMCs). The source of these receptors is a human donor with classical Hodgkin lymphoma. Both conserved end residues are part of each CDR3. Fields, in order: J gene, V gene, CDR3 protein.

j_call: TRBJ1-5
v_call: TRBV9
cdr3_aa: CASSVDGSNQPQHF

j_call: TRBJ1-1
v_call: TRBV19
cdr3_aa: CASRRTANTEAFF

j_call: TRBJ2-2
v_call: TRBV7-3
cdr3_aa: CASSPGLASGELFF

j_call: TRBJ2-3
v_call: TRBV6-1
cdr3_aa: CASSEASGSTDTQYF

j_call: TRBJ1-1
v_call: TRBV27
cdr3_aa: CASSSGQGAAPEAFF

j_call: TRBJ2-7
v_call: TRBV11-3
cdr3_aa: CASSFVTGGEQYF

j_call: TRBJ2-7
v_call: TRBV2
cdr3_aa: CASSERAGVDEQYF

j_call: TRBJ1-6
v_call: TRBV28
cdr3_aa: CASSLWAQGTGNSPLHF

j_call: TRBJ2-3
v_call: TRBV2
cdr3_aa: CASSVDRVVDTQYF

j_call: TRBJ1-5
v_call: TRBV7-6
cdr3_aa: CASSLGGTNQPQHF

j_call: TRBJ1-1
v_call: TRBV6-5
cdr3_aa: CASSLPGGEAFF

j_call: TRBJ2-1
v_call: TRBV27
cdr3_aa: CASSPGISYNEQFF

j_call: TRBJ2-2
v_call: TRBV6-5
cdr3_aa: CASTARAAGELFF

j_call: TRBJ2-7
v_call: TRBV18
cdr3_aa: CASSPLSRTPILWEQYF

j_call: TRBJ2-5
v_call: TRBV5-1
cdr3_aa: CASSLNGGIVGGETQYF

j_call: TRBJ1-5
v_call: TRBV4-2
cdr3_aa: CASSQEVGANQPQHF

j_call: TRBJ2-7
v_call: TRBV19
cdr3_aa: CASSIAGLLHEQYF

j_call: TRBJ2-5
v_call: TRBV27
cdr3_aa: CASRIRTETQYF

j_call: TRBJ1-1
v_call: TRBV2
cdr3_aa: CASQGYPGGPDTEAFF

j_call: TRBJ2-5
v_call: TRBV28
cdr3_aa: CASSLDPLREETQYF

j_call: TRBJ2-2
v_call: TRBV14
cdr3_aa: CASNDHNTGELFF

j_call: TRBJ2-5
v_call: TRBV7-2
cdr3_aa: CASSANWGLAEETQYF

j_call: TRBJ2-5
v_call: TRBV15
cdr3_aa: CATSRFISGLIDF

j_call: TRBJ2-6
v_call: TRBV29-1
cdr3_aa: CSVEISGANVLTF

j_call: TRBJ1-5
v_call: TRBV5-4
cdr3_aa: CASSYSTGTSNQPQHF

j_call: TRBJ2-7
v_call: TRBV25-1
cdr3_aa: CASSETLRAGHGPYEQYF

j_call: TRBJ2-6
v_call: TRBV7-9
cdr3_aa: CASSFEGSHSGANVLTF

j_call: TRBJ2-7
v_call: TRBV4-2
cdr3_aa: CASSQGDYYEQYF

j_call: TRBJ2-1
v_call: TRBV28
cdr3_aa: CASSPRQGASEQFF

j_call: TRBJ1-1
v_call: TRBV2
cdr3_aa: CASTLTFTGGEAFF

j_call: TRBJ2-1
v_call: TRBV11-2
cdr3_aa: CASSYGLTSGRGNEQFF

j_call: TRBJ2-5
v_call: TRBV18
cdr3_aa: CASSPSGGGETQYF

j_call: TRBJ2-7
v_call: TRBV28
cdr3_aa: CASRDPGTRYEQYF

j_call: TRBJ1-3
v_call: TRBV6-5
cdr3_aa: CASSSGWRASGNTIYF

j_call: TRBJ2-2
v_call: TRBV6-5
cdr3_aa: CASSYRTAANTGELFF